These T cell receptor beta chains were read from a single sample in a study of blood T cells in healthy people across ages. A single record per CDR3 protein comes from TCRdb applying MiXCR to the 5' RACE reads. Among around 800,000 distinct CDR3 sequences listed, roughly 24% were seen once. This sample was also put to use in a study of T cells of mothers and their children.

Sequences were obtained from blood. These receptor sequences come from a boy aged 5-17 years in good health. CDR3s include the opening cysteine and the closing phenylalanine or tryptophan. The D gene is left open where the match is weak. Where a row states a size, it is once, few, many or the class of an expanded clone; other rows omit it.

>NA|TRBV24-1|NA|TRBJ1-2
TGTGCCACCAGTGGAAAAGACTATGGCTACACCTTC
CATSGKDYGYTF
>NA|TRBV29-1|TRBD2|TRBJ2-5
TGCAGCGTTGAAGACACTAGCGGGGGAAAGACCCAGTACTTC
CSVEDTSGGKTQYF
>NA|TRBV5-1|NA|TRBJ2-3
TGCGCCAGCAGCTTGGGTTATCTTCTGGATACGCAGTATTTT
CASSLGYLLDTQYF
>NA|TRBV4-1|TRBD2|TRBJ2-7
TGCGCCAGCAGCCAAGAGTGGACTAGCGGGGGATTATACGAGCAGTACTTC
CASSQEWTSGGLYEQYF
>few|TRBV12-3/TRBV12-4|NA|TRBJ2-2
TGTGCCAGCAGTCGACGGCCCGGGCAGCTGTTTTTT
CASSRRPGQLFF
>few|TRBV29-1|NA|TRBJ2-2
TGCAGCGTTGAAACGCCGCAGGGGCCCGGGGAGCTGTTTTTT
CSVETPQGPGELFF
>few|TRBV15|NA|TRBJ2-2
TGTGCCACCAGCAGCCCCACACAATCGGGGATCCTACTCAACACCGGGGAGCTGTTTTTT
CATSSPTQSGILLNTGELFF
>NA|TRBV12-3/TRBV12-4|NA|TRBJ2-7
TGTGCCAGCAGGGGTCATTCCCGCTCCTACGAGCAGTACTTC
CASRGHSRSYEQYF
>NA|TRBV6-2/TRBV6-3|NA|TRBJ2-5
TGTGCCAGCAGTTACTCTATGGAGACCCAGTACTTC
CASSYSMETQYF
>few|TRBV14|NA|TRBJ2-5
TGTGCCAGCAGCCAAGATTTGAGTCAGAACCACCAAGAGACCCAGTACTTC
CASSQDLSQNHQETQYF